The 9 T cell receptor beta chains given below trace back to one sample, sequenced in a study of vaccination and CD4 T cells after COVID-19. CD4+ T cells that had been cultured provided DNA sequenced with the Oncomine TCR Beta short-read assay. MiXCR, run by TCRdb on the PCR reads, gives a single entry per CDR3 protein. The sample has about 18,000 distinct CDR3 sequences, approximately 48% seen once. The treatment denotes: approximately 10-day PBMC culture with coronavirus spike peptide pools or control peptides (ViraFEST assay). No antigens are known for them. The sample taken for sequencing was CD4+ T cells from blood, cultured in vitro. The receptors here all came from a human donor who had recovered from COVID-19.

This clonotype was observed a handful of times. The chain is built from TRBV20-1 and TRBJ2-1; D is ambiguous. Germline CDR1 reads DFQATT; CDR2 reads SNEGSKA (reference sequence). The V end lost 3 bases, the J end lost 0 bases, and 9 bases lay between the germline ends. The CDR3 spans 14 residues. The CDR3 reads CSARHWRSYNEQFF. DNA of the CDR3: TGCAGTGCTAGGCACTGGCGCTCCTACAATGAGCAGTTCTTC.

The CDR3 spells CSARVRNEQFF. The CDR3 DNA reads as TGCAGTGCTAGAGTCCGAAATGAGCAGTTCTTC. V usage is TRBV20-1 and J usage is TRBJ2-1; no reliable D call. V lost 1 base to trimming and J lost 7 bases, with 5 bases between them. This CDR3 has 11 amino acids. Per germline, CDR1 DFQATT and CDR2 SNEGSKA (reference sequence).

This clonotype was seen a handful of times. The chain has TRBV2 and TRBJ2-7, with 9 bases matching TRBD1. Per germline, CDR1 SNHLY and CDR2 FYNNEI. This CDR3 spans 13 amino acids. V lost 8 bases, J lost 4 bases, and 6 bases stayed unmatched. CDR3: CASSGTGMYEQYF. The CDR3 nucleotides read TGTGCCAGCTCGGGGACAGGGATGTACGAGCAGTACTTC.

The chain carries TRBV6-5 and TRBJ2-1; D gene unclear. Germline V gives CDR1 MNHEY, CDR2 SVGAGI. V gave up 3 bases and J gave up 9 bases, with 9 bases separating them. This CDR3 comprises 12 residues. The CDR3 DNA sequence: TGTGCCAGCAGTTATTATGGGTCTGAGCAGTTCTTC. Its protein is CASSYYGSEQFF.

The table lists this clonotype with a few counts. The V call is TRBV20-1, the J call TRBJ2-5; 10 positions match TRBD2. Germline loops: CDR1 DFQATT, CDR2 SNEGSKA (reference sequence). The junction had 11 bases not matched to a gene; V was cut back by 4 bases and J by 3 bases. This CDR3 is 16 amino acids long. The CDR3 here is CSAKPLAGNSKETQYF. The CDR3 DNA reads TGCAGTGCTAAACCACTAGCGGGAAACTCAAAAGAGACCCAGTACTTC.

This clonotype was counted between two and nine times. This chain connects TRBV20-1 to TRBJ2-1; possibly TRBD2 for D (5 bases). V lost 0 bases, J lost 9 bases, and 15 bases lay in between. Germline loops: CDR1 DFQATT, CDR2 SNEGSKA (reference sequence). CDR3 size: 14 residues. The CDR3 nucleotides read TGCAGTGCTAGAGATCAGTTGCAGGCGGGTGAGCAGTTCTTC. It translates to CSARDQLQAGEQFF.

As for this clonotype: A junction end diverges from the germline sequence, so it may reflect a read error. V gene TRBV27 combines with J gene TRBJ1-1; D is unresolved. CDR1 and CDR2 (germline): MNHEY, SMNVEV (reference sequence). The CDR3 loop spans 13 amino acids. CDR3 sequence: CASSLSLLTGAFF. CDR3 nucleotide sequence: TGTGCCAGCAGTTTATCCTTGTTAACTGGAGCTTTCTTT.

Only one count was recorded for this clonotype. The V call is TRBV11-3, the J call TRBJ2-3, with D perhaps matching TRBD2 (6 bases). Germline lookup yields CDR1 SGHNT and CDR2 YENEEA. The CDR3 runs 15 residues. V lost 4 bases, J lost 5 bases, and 16 bases lay in between. The CDR3 region is CASSSGTGPGDTQYF. The CDR3 nucleotides read TGTGCCAGCAGCTCCGGGACTGGCCCTGGAGATACGCAGTATTTT.

The rearrangement joins TRBV20-1 to TRBJ1-1; D uncertain. This CDR3 is built from 13 residues. Per the germline V gene, CDR1 is DFQATT and CDR2 is SNEGSKA (reference sequence). The V gene lost 0 bases and the J gene lost 5 bases, with 10 bases spanning the gap. DNA for the CDR3: TGCAGTGCTAGAGATATCAAGGGTACTGAAGCTTTCTTT. It translates to CSARDIKGTEAFF.